This T cell receptor (beta chain) comes out of a study of response to subunit inactivated influenza vaccine. General observations from the study: Authors suggested that a seasonal influenza vaccination recruits few new T cells each time.

TCRdb redid the calling of the RT-PCR reads with MiXCR, one entry per CDR3 protein. Of more than 700,000 distinct CDR3 sequences listed, 21% are singletons. This clonotype was found many times. Antigen: not known. Sequencing used PBMCs from blood, obtained less than 6 days after vaccination. This receptor was obtained from a middle-aged man who received an inactivated influenza vaccine.

The CDR3: CSASRDSTYEQYF. CDR3 in DNA: TGCAGTGCTTCTCGGGACTCTACCTACGAGCAGTACTTC. This chain uses TRBV20-1 with TRBJ2-7; a weak D match, TRBD2 (6 bases). This CDR3 comprises 13 residues. Germline V gene lookup returns CDR1 DFQATT and CDR2 SNEGSKA (reference sequence). V was pared by 5 bases and J by 2 bases, with 13 bases between.